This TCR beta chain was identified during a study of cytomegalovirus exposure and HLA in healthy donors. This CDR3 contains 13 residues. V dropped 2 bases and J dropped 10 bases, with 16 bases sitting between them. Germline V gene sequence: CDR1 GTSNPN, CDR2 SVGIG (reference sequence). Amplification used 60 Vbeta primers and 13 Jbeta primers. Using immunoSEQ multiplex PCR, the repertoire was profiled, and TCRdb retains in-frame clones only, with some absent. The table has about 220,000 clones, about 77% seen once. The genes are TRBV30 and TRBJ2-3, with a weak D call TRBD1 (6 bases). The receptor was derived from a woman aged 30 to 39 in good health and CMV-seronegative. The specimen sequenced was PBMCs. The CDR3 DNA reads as TGTGCCTGGAGTACTCAGGCCCCAGGGGCGCAGTATTTT. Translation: CAWSTQAPGAQYF. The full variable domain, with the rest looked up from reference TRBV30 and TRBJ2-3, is SQTIHQWPATLVQPVGSPLSLECTVEGTSNPNLYWYRQAAGRGLQLLFYSVGIGQISSEVPQNLSASRPQDRQFILSSKKLLLSDSGFYLCAWSTQAPGAQYFGPGTRLTVL.